What follows is one T cell receptor (beta chain) and its context. Antigen: not known. The CDR3 length is 15 residues. The J segment lost 4 bases and the V segment lost 4 bases, leaving 8 bases of the junction unmatched. The germline gives CDR1 SGHDT, CDR2 YYEEEE. TCRdb used MiXCR to reprocess the 5' RACE reads, holding one entry per CDR3 protein. Of 1.5 million to 2 million distinct CDR3 sequences in the sample, around 29% were seen once. The data were taken from a study of identical twins. Study conclusions and caveats: The models gave estimates that fell short of the out-of-frame TCR alpha sharing seen in monozygotic twins.

This TCR derives from a newborn girl in good health. The chain has TRBV5-6 and TRBJ1-2; 9 nucleotides agree with TRBD1. Sequenced sample: cord blood. This chain's CDR3 is CASSQPGQGTYGYTF. The CDR3, as DNA: TGTGCCAGCAGCCAACCGGGACAGGGTACCTATGGCTACACCTTC.